A single sample is the source of the 22 T cell receptor beta chains below, sequenced in a study of blood T cell repertoires in COVID-19. Only in-frame clones appear in the TCRdb table, and some are missing; sequencing was by immunoSEQ multiplex PCR. The data show about 190,000 clones, more than 65% seen once. Sequencing was done on a sample of PBMCs or T cells enriched from blood (not recorded which). Receptors were obtained from a woman in her forties or fifties with acute COVID-19.

The chain couples TRBV6-5 to TRBJ1-2; 11 positions match TRBD1. Germline V CDR1 and CDR2: MNHEY, SVGAGI. V trimming: 6 bases; J trimming: 3 bases; junction bases outside the gene matches: 6. This CDR3 has 15 amino acids. The CDR3 sequence: CASRAGTGGDYGYTF. The CDR3, as DNA: TGTGCCAGCAGAGCCGGGACAGGGGGAGACTATGGCTACACCTTC.

The sample holds a few counts of this clone. The rearrangement links TRBV6-5 to TRBJ1-1; 8 bases agree with TRBD1. Unmatched junction bases numbered 7, after V lost 6 bases and J lost 4 bases. CDR3 size: 14 residues. The germline gives CDR1 MNHEY, CDR2 SVGAGI. CDR3 in amino acids: CASSADRGRTEAFF. The DNA of the CDR3 is TGTGCCAGCAGCGCCGACAGGGGACGCACTGAAGCTTTCTTT.

The chain has TRBV27 and TRBJ1-5; D may be TRBD1 (5 bases). Germline CDR1 reads MNHEY; CDR2 reads SMNVEV (reference sequence). The CDR3 sequence is 16 residues long. With 3 bases removed from V and 2 bases from J, the gap between germline ends came to 14 bases. For the CDR3, the DNA is TGTGCCAGCAGTTTCTCAGGCGGGGGGGGCAATCAGCCCCAGCATTTT. Protein: CASSFSGGGGNQPQHF.

The V gene is TRBV5-4, the J gene TRBJ2-6; 7 nucleotides match TRBD1. The V segment lost 4 bases and the J segment 2 bases; nucleotides outside the gene matches: 0. Germline lookup yields CDR1 SGHNT and CDR2 YYREEE (reference sequence). The CDR3 sequence is 14 residues long. CDR3 amino acids: CASSQGAGANVLTF. The CDR3 nucleotides read TGTGCCAGCAGCCAGGGGGCTGGGGCCAACGTCCTGACTTTC.

The CDR3 here is CASGQSGDGNTEAFF. For the CDR3, the DNA is TGTGCCAGCGGTCAATCGGGGGATGGGAACACTGAAGCTTTCTTT. The chain carries TRBV28 and TRBJ1-1; the D gene is possibly TRBD1 (5 bases). The CDR3 covers 15 residues. CDR1 MDHEN and CDR2 SYDVKM come from the germline V gene. V shed 8 bases and J shed 1 base, with 17 bases lying between them.

The V gene is TRBV5-1, the J gene TRBJ2-1, with 15 bases lining up with TRBD2. This CDR3 spans 16 amino acids. The junction had 2 bases not matched to a gene; V was cut back by 0 bases and J by 7 bases. Germline CDR1 is SGHRS and CDR2 is YFSETQ. CDR3 in DNA: TGCGCCAGCAGCTTGGTAGGACTAGCGGGGGGGAATGAGCAGTTCTTC. It codes for CASSLVGLAGGNEQFF.

The gene calls are TRBV2 and TRBJ1-5; 7 positions match TRBD1. The trim removed 5 bases at V and 2 bases at J, leaving 6 bases unmatched. Germline CDR1 reads SNHLY; CDR2 reads FYNNEI. The CDR3 runs to 15 residues. Here the CDR3 reads CASSWTGTGNQPQHF. In DNA form, the CDR3 reads TGTGCCAGCAGTTGGACCGGGACAGGCAATCAGCCCCAGCATTTT.

The chain has TRBV7-2 and TRBJ1-2; D may be TRBD1 (5 bases). The ends were cut back, 5 bases at V and 4 bases at J, with 20 bases in the middle. The CDR3 covers 16 residues. CDR1 and CDR2 from the germline V gene are SGHTA and FQGNSA. The CDR3 nucleotides are TGTGCCAGCAGCCCGAATAGGGTATGGGGCGGCTATGGCTACACCTTC. Translating gives CASSPNRVWGGYGYTF.

This chain uses TRBV19 with TRBJ2-2; the D gene is possibly TRBD2 (7 bases). The CDR3 extends over 16 amino acids. The V end was cut by 9 bases, the J end by 1 base, with 18 bases between. Looked up from germline, CDR1 is LNHDA and CDR2 is SQIVND (reference sequence). CDR3 amino acids: CASDPVGGQNTGELFF. The CDR3 DNA is TGTGCCAGCGATCCGGTGGGGGGGCAGAACACCGGGGAGCTGTTTTTT.

The V and J genes are TRBV19 and TRBJ1-5, with D unclear. Trimming shortened V by 10 bases and J by 0 bases, and 22 bases separated the two germline ends. The CDR3 is 17 amino acids. CDR1 and CDR2 (germline): LNHDA, SQIVND (reference sequence). The CDR3 DNA is TGTGCCACCGCGGACTTAGCCCTAACCTATAGCAATCAGCCCCAGCATTTT. It specifies CATADLALTYSNQPQHF.

V and J are TRBV27 and TRBJ2-7, with D hard to call. Germline V gene data show CDR1 as MNHEY and CDR2 as SMNVEV (reference sequence). The CDR3 is 13 residues long. The V gene lost 10 bases and the J gene lost 6 bases, with 19 bases spanning the gap. The CDR3 DNA reads TGTGCCACCCATTCGCTCGGTACTGGCGAGCAGTACGTC. Amino acid sequence: CATHSLGTGEQYV.

The V and J genes are TRBV5-5 and TRBJ1-6; unclear D gene. Germline CDR1 SGHKS, CDR2 YYEKEE (reference sequence). Trimming left V 1 base short and J 10 bases short, with 15 bases between. The CDR3 loop spans 15 amino acids. The CDR3 DNA reads as TGTGCCAGCAGCTTGCTACGGGAGGGTCACTCACCCCTCCACTTT. It yields the protein CASSLLREGHSPLHF.

The rearrangement joins TRBV10-2 to TRBJ1-5; TRBD1 matches 8 bases. Germline V gene lookup returns CDR1 WSHSY and CDR2 SAAADI. Losses at the gene ends were 3 bases for V and 4 bases for J; bases not matched to a gene: 8. This CDR3 spans 16 amino acids. The CDR3 loop is CASSDETGVQNQPQHF. The CDR3 region has the DNA TGCGCCAGCAGTGATGAGACAGGGGTCCAAAATCAGCCCCAGCATTTT.

This clone occurred many times. V is TRBV1 and J is TRBJ2-7; TRBD1 was called by the table and not checked on the DNA. TRBV1 is a known pseudogene. This CDR3 contains 12 residues. CDR3 sequence: CTSSQGSREQYV. In DNA form, the CDR3 reads TGCACCAGCAGCCAAGGATCCAGAGAGCAGTACGTC.

The CDR3 region is CASGRQLENEKLFF. CDR3 coding DNA: TGTGCCAGCGGCAGACAGTTAGAGAATGAAAAACTGTTTTTT. This rearrangement joins TRBV4-2 to TRBJ1-4, with a possible D match to TRBD1 (5 bases). This CDR3 contains 14 residues. The V and J ends lost 8 bases and 5 bases respectively, with 15 bases between them. CDR1 is LGHNA, CDR2 YNFKEQ, per germline.

The genes are TRBV5-5 and TRBJ1-6, with unresolved D. The germline CDR1 and CDR2 sequences are SGHKS and YYEKEE (reference sequence). Trimming shortened V by 0 bases and J by 10 bases, and 11 bases separated the two germline ends. This CDR3 comprises 14 residues. CDR3 sequence (DNA): TGTGCCAGCAGCTTGGCCGGGAAGGGATCACCCCTCCACTTT. Protein sequence: CASSLAGKGSPLHF.

This clone was counted ten times or more. The chain is built from TRBV7-2 and TRBJ2-1; a weak D match, TRBD2 (7 bases). V gave up 7 bases and J gave up 5 bases, with 18 bases separating them. Germline loops: CDR1 SGHTA, CDR2 FQGNSA. The CDR3 length is 15 residues. The CDR3 region is CASTRSGGLNNEQFF. The CDR3 DNA follows: TGTGCCAGCACCCGCTCCGGGGGGCTGAACAATGAGCAGTTCTTC.

This clone was found a few times. The chain has TRBV28 and TRBJ1-4, with 9 bases lining up with TRBD1. V trimming: 8 bases; J trimming: 4 bases; junction bases outside the gene matches: 8. Germline CDR1 reads MDHEN; CDR2 reads SYDVKM. This CDR3 contains 15 residues. CDR3 nucleotides: TGTGCCAGCCGTCCCGGGACAGGGTATAATGAAAAACTGTTTTTT. Translation gives CASRPGTGYNEKLFF.

This clone has a handful of counts. The genes are TRBV3-1 (or the pseudogene TRBV3-2) and TRBJ1-2; D gene uncertain. Germline lookup yields CDR1 LGHDT and CDR2 YNNKEL (reference sequence). V dropped 2 bases and J dropped 8 bases, with 18 bases sitting between them. The CDR3 extends over 15 amino acids. The chain's CDR3 is CASSQHTTPEVGYTF. In DNA form, the CDR3 reads TGTGCCAGCAGCCAACACACTACCCCGGAGGTGGGCTACACCTTC.

J is TRBJ1-1 and V is TRBV9, with D perhaps matching TRBD1 (5 bases). This CDR3 region has 14 residues. Deletions cut 0 bases from V and 6 bases from J, with 12 bases between. The germline V gene encodes CDR1 SGDLS and CDR2 YYNGEE. This CDR3 reads CASSVGQGSPEAFF. DNA of the CDR3: TGTGCCAGCAGCGTAGGGCAGGGATCCCCTGAAGCTTTCTTT.

In its sample, this clone was seen a few times. The chain couples TRBV6-1 to TRBJ2-1, with 8 positions matching TRBD1. The germline V gene has CDR1 MNHNS and CDR2 SASEGT. This CDR3 has 15 residues. V trimming: 1 base; J trimming: 9 bases; junction bases outside the gene matches: 8. The CDR3 DNA is TGTGCCAGCAGTGAAGAGATGGACAGGGCGCGTGAGCAGTTCTTC. As protein: CASSEEMDRAREQFF.

This rearrangement joins TRBV30 to TRBJ1-1; no reliable D call. This CDR3 has 12 residues. CDR1 GTSNPN and CDR2 SVGIG come from the germline V gene (reference sequence). V lost 4 bases and J lost 1, with 7 bases in between. The CDR3 nucleotides read TGTGCCTGGATAAGCGAGAACACTGAAGCTTTCTTT. Protein sequence: CAWISENTEAFF.